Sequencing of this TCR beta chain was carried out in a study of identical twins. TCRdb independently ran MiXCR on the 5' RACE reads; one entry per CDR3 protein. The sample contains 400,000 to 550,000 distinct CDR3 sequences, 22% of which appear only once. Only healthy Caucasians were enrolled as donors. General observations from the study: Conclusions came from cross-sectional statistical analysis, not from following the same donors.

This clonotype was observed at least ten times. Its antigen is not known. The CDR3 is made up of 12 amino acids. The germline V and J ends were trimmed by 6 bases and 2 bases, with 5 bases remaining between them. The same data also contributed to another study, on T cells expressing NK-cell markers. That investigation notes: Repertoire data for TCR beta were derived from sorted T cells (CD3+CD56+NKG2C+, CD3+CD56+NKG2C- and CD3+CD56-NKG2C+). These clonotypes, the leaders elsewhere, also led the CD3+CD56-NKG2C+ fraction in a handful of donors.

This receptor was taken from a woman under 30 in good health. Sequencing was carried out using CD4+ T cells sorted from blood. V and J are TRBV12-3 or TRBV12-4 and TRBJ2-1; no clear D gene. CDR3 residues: CASRRTYNEQFF. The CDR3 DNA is TGTGCCAGCAGGAGGACCTACAATGAGCAGTTCTTC.